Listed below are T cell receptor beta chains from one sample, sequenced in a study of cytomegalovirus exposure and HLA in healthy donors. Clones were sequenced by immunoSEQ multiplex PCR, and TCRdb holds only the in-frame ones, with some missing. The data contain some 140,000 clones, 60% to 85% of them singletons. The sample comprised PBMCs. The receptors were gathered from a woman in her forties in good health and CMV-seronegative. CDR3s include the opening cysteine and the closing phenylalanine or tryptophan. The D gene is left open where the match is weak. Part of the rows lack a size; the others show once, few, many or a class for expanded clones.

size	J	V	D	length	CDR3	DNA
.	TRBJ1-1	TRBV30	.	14	CAWSGRLRGTEAFF	TGTGCCTGGAGTGGACGCCTAAGGGGCACTGAAGCTTTCTTT
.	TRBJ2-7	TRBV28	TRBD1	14	CASSFIGQGGEQYF	TGTGCCAGCAGTTTTATAGGACAGGGAGGCGAGCAGTACTTC
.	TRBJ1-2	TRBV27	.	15	CASSPQTVINYGYTF	TGTGCCAGCAGTCCACAAACCGTTATTAACTATGGCTACACCTTC
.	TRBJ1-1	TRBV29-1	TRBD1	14	CSAKPTGGGTEAFF	TGCAGCGCTAAACCGACAGGGGGAGGCACTGAAGCTTTCTTT
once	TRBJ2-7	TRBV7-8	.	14	CASSLLGVGYEQYF	TGTGCCAGCAGCTTATTAGGGGTGGGCTACGAGCAGTACTTC
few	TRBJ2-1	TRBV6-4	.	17	CASSRETGLGSYNEQFF	TGTGCCAGCAGTCGAGAAACAGGGCTAGGCTCCTACAATGAGCAGTTCTTC
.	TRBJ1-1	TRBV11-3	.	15	CASSPPRGRDTEAFF	TGTGCCAGCAGCCCGCCACGAGGGAGGGACACTGAAGCTTTCTTT
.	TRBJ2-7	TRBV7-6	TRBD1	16	CASSLVGTGVSYEQYF	TGTGCCAGCAGCTTAGTGGGGACAGGGGTGTCCTACGAGCAGTACTTC
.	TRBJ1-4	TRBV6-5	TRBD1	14	CATTRQGTNEKLFF	TGTGCCACCACTAGACAGGGGACAAATGAAAAACTGTTTTTT
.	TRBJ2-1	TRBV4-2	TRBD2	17	CASSQIDGLASYNEQFF	TGTGCCAGCAGCCAAATAGACGGACTAGCGTCCTACAATGAGCAGTTCTTC
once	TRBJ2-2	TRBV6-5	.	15	CASSYRTENTGELFF	TGTGCCAGCAGTTATAGGACAGAGAACACCGGGGAGCTGTTTTTT
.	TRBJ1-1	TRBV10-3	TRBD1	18	CAISESGDRGPAGTEAFF	TGTGCCATCAGTGAGTCCGGGGACAGGGGACCGGCGGGTACTGAAGCTTTCTTT
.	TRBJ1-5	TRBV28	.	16	CASSFPRPRRGQPQHF	TGTGCCAGCAGTTTTCCGAGGCCGCGACGGGGTCAGCCCCAGCATTTT
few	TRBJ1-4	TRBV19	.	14	CASSITDPNEKLFF	TGTGCCAGTAGTATCACAGACCCTAATGAAAAACTGTTTTTT
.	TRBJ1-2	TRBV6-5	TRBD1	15	CASSQLGGTDYGYTF	TGTGCCAGCAGTCAATTAGGGGGCACGGACTATGGCTACACCTTC
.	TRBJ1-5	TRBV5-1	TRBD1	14	CASSLEGAGQPQHF	TGCGCCAGCAGCTTGGAGGGGGCTGGGCAGCCCCAGCATTTT
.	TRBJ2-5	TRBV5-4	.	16	CASSPRGLRGEETQYF	TGTGCCAGCAGCCCCCGTGGTCTCAGAGGCGAAGAGACCCAGTACTTC
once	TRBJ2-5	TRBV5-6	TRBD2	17	CASSLLGSSGRRETQYF	TGTGCCAGCAGCTTGCTTGGGTCTAGCGGGAGGCGGGAGACCCAGTACTTC
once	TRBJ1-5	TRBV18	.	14	CASSPEQVTQPQHF	TGTGCCAGCTCACCAGAACAGGTAACTCAGCCCCAGCATTTT
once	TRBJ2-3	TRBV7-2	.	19	CASSFPEAGYFSSTDTQYF	TGTGCCAGCAGCTTCCCTGAGGCGGGGTACTTCTCTAGCACAGATACGCAGTATTTT
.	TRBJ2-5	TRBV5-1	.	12	CASSLAGETQYF	TGCGCCAGCAGCTTGGCCGGGGAGACCCAGTACTTC
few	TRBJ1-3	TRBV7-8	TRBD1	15	CASSLERGRRNTIYF	TGTGCCAGCAGCTTAGAAAGGGGGCGAAGAAACACCATATATTTT
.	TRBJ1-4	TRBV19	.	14	CATSVGQGDEKLFF	TGTGCCACCTCCGTCGGTCAGGGCGATGAAAAACTGTTTTTT
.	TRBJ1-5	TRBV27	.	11	CASSFVQPQHF	TGTGCCAGCAGTTTCGTTCAGCCCCAGCATTTT
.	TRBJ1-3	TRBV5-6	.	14	CASSPQLRGNTIYF	TGTGCCAGCAGCCCCCAACTCAGGGGAAACACCATATATTTT
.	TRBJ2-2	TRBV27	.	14	CASAYRDNTGELFF	TGTGCCAGCGCCTACAGGGATAACACCGGGGAGCTGTTTTTT
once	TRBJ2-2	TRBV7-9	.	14	CASSFTSGPGELFF	TGTGCCAGCAGCTTTACCAGCGGGCCCGGGGAGCTGTTTTTT
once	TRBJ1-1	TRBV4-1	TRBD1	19	CASSQDRGTGLSGDTEAFF	TGCGCCAGCAGCCAAGATCGTGGGACAGGGTTATCGGGAGACACTGAAGCTTTCTTT
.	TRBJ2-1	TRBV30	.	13	CAWSVQLDNEQFF	TGTGCCTGGAGTGTTCAACTCGACAATGAGCAGTTCTTC
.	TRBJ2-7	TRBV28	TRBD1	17	CASSLWDRVDPSYEQYF	TGTGCCAGCAGTTTATGGGACAGGGTGGACCCCTCTTACGAGCAGTACTTC
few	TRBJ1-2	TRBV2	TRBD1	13	CASNPDRDYGYTF	TGTGCCAGCAACCCGGACAGGGACTATGGCTACACCTTC